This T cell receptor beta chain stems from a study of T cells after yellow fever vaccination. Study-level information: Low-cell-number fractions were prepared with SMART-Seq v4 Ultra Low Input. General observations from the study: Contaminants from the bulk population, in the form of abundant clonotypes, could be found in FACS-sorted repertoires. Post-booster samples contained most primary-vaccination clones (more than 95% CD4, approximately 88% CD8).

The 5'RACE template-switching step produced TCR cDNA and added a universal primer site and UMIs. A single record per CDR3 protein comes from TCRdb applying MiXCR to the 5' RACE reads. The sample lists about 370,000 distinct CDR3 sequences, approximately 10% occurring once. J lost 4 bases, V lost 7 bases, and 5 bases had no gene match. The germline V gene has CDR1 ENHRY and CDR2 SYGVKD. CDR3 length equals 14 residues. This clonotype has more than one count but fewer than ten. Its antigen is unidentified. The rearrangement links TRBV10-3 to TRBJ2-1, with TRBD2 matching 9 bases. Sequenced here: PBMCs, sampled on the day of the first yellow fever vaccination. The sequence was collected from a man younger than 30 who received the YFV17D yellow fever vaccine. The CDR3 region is CAIKASGAYNEQFF. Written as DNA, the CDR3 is TGTGCCATCAAGGCTAGCGGGGCGTACAATGAGCAGTTCTTC.